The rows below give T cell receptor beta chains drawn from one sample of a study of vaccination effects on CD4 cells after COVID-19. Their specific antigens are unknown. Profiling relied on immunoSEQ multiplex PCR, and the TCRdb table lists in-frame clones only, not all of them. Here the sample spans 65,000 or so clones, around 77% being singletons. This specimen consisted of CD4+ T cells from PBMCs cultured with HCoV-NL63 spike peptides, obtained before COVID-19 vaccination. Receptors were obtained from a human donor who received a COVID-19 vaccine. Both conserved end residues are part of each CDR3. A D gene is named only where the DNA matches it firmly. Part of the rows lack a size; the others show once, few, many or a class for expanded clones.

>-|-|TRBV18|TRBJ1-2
TGTGCCAGCTCACCAGCGATGGCCGTGGGCGGCTACACCTTC
CASSPAMAVGGYTF
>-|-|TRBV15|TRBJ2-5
TGTGCCACCAGCCCACGGGACCCACGCCTGGAGACCCAGTACTTC
CATSPRDPRLETQYF
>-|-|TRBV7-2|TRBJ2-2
TGTGCCAGCAGCTATGGAAGGAACACCGGGGAGCTGTTTTTT
CASSYGRNTGELFF
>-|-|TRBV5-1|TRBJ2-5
TGCGCCAGCAGCCGTTCTAGGTTGGAAGAGACCCAGTACTTC
CASSRSRLEETQYF
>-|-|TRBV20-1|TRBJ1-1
TGCAGTGCTAGTGAGTTGTTGATCACTGAAGCTTTCTTT
CSASELLITEAFF
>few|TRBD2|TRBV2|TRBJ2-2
TGTGCCAGCAGTGATCCGCAGCGGGGGGGCGTCCGCCGTGGCACCGGGGAGCTGTTTTTT
CASSDPQRGGVRRGTGELFF
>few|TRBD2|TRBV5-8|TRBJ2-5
TGTGCCAGCCCCCTGCCCCCTATAGCGGGGATTAAAGAGACCCAGTACTTC
CASPLPPIAGIKETQYF
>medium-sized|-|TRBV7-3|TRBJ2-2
TGTGCCAGCAGCTGGACGGGCGGGGAGCTGTTTTTT
CASSWTGGELFF
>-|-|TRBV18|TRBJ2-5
TGTGCCAGCTCACCCCGGAGGAACAGGGTCTTGGAGACCCAGTACTTC
CASSPRRNRVLETQYF
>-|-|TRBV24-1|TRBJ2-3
TGTGCCACCAGTGATCTCTCTCCGACAGGCCCAGATACGCAGTATTTT
CATSDLSPTGPDTQYF
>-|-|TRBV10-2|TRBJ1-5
TGCGCCAGCAGTGAAGGGCCCCAGCCCCAGCATTTT
CASSEGPQPQHF
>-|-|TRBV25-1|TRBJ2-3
TGTGCCAGCAGTGAGACCGGGACTTCCTACTCAGATACGCAGTATTTT
CASSETGTSYSDTQYF
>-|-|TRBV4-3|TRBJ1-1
TGCGCCAGCAGCCAAGAGGGCAGGGTGAACACTGAAGCTTTCTTT
CASSQEGRVNTEAFF
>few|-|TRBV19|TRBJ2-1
TGTGCCAGTAGTATAACCCCGTACAATGAGCAGTTCTTC
CASSITPYNEQFF
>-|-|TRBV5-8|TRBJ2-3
TGTGCCAGCCCCACGGGGATTTGGGGGAGGAACACAGATACGCAGTATTTT
CASPTGIWGRNTDTQYF
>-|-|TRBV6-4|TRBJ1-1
TGTGCCAGCAGTGACCGGGGTGGGGACACTGAAGCTTTCTTT
CASSDRGGDTEAFF
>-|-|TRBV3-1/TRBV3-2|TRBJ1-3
TGTGCCAGCAGCCAGTACACGGGGGTAAACACCATATATTTT
CASSQYTGVNTIYF
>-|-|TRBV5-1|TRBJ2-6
TGCGCCAGCAGGGAACAGGAGAATGGGGCCAACGTCCTGACTTTC
CASREQENGANVLTF
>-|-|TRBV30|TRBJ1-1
TGTGCCTGGAGTTGGGGAGGGGGAACGGTAGCTTTCTTT
CAWSWGGGTVAFF
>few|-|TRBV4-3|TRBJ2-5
TGCGCCAGCAGCCAAGCCGAGACAGGCGGCGGGGTGGCGACCCAGTACTTC
CASSQAETGGGVATQYF
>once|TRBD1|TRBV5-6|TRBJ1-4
TGTGCCAGCAGCTTGGGGGACAGATCTAATGAAAAACTGTTTTTT
CASSLGDRSNEKLFF
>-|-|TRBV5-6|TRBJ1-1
TGTGCCAGCAGCTTGGAGGGGCCCGACGGATGGTCTGAAGCTTTCTTT
CASSLEGPDGWSEAFF
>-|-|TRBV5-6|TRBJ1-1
TGTGCCAGCAGCTTCGGGGAGAGGGCTTTCTTT
CASSFGERAFF
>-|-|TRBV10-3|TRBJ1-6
TGTGCCATCAGTGAGAATAGTAATTCACCCCTCCACTTT
CAISENSNSPLHF
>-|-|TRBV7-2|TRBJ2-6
TGTGCCAGCAGCTTAGCGCCAGTTACTAGGATTTCTGGGGCCAACGTCCTGACTTTC
CASSLAPVTRISGANVLTF
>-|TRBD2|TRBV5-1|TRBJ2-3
TGCGCCAGTTCTAGCGGGGGGTTGAGCACAGATACGCAGTATTTT
CASSSGGLSTDTQYF
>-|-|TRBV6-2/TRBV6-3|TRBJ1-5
TGTGCCAGCAGCGCTCCGGGACGTAATCAGCCCCAGCATTTT
CASSAPGRNQPQHF
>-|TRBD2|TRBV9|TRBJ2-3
TGTGCCAGCAGCGTAGGGAGTAGCGGGGGATCAGATACGCAGTATTTT
CASSVGSSGGSDTQYF
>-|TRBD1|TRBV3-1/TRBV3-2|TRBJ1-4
TGTGCCAGCAGCCACTCCCGGACAGGGAGTATCGCTGAAAAACTGTTTTTT
CASSHSRTGSIAEKLFF
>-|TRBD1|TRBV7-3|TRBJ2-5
TGTGCCAGCAGCTTAACAGGGGGCGTACAAGAGACCCAGTACTTC
CASSLTGGVQETQYF
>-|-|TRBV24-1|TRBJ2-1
TGTGCCACCAGTGACCCTGCTCGGAAACCTAATGAGCAGTTCTTC
CATSDPARKPNEQFF
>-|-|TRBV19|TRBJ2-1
TGTGCCAGTAGTAGTGGGGTTGAGCAGTTCTTC
CASSSGVEQFF
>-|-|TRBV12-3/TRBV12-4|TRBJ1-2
TGTGCCAGCAGTTCACAGGGAATTGGCTACACCTTC
CASSSQGIGYTF
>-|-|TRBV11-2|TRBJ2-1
TGTGCCAGCAGCTTAGAGGGGGCCTACAATGAGCAGTTCTTC
CASSLEGAYNEQFF
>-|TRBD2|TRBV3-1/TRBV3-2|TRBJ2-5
TGTGCCAGCAGCCAAGATTTTTCAGCGGGGGACGTTTCGGAGACCCAGTACTTC
CASSQDFSAGDVSETQYF
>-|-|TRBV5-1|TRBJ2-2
TGCGCCAGCAGAAGGACAATTAACACCGGGGAGCTGTTTTTT
CASRRTINTGELFF
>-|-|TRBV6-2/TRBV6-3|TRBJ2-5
TGTGCCAGCAGCCGGACGGGGATTCGGGCCCAGTACTTC
CASSRTGIRAQYF
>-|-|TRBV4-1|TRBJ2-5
TGCGCCAGCAGCACCCTAGCCGTCGCCGCAGGGAAAGAGACCCAGTACTTC
CASSTLAVAAGKETQYF
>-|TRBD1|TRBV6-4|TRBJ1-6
TGTGCCAGCAGTGAAAGGGGGCACGATTCACCCCTCCACTTT
CASSERGHDSPLHF
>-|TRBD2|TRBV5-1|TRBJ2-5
TGCGCCAGCAGCAAGGGTAGCGGGGGGGTTGAGACCCAGTACTTC
CASSKGSGGVETQYF
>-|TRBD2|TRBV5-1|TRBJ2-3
TGCGCCAGCAGCGCAACTAGCGGGGGGGCCGTCGGCGCAGATACGCAGTATTTT
CASSATSGGAVGADTQYF
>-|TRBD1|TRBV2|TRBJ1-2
TGTGCCAGCACCTCTGACAGGGAGACGCTCTCTGGGGGCTACACCTTC
CASTSDRETLSGGYTF
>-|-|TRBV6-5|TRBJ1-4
TGTGCCAGCAGGGGGTTTGGGCAATCTAATGAAAAACTGTTTTTT
CASRGFGQSNEKLFF
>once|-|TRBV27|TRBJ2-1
TGTGCCAGCAGTAGGGGCGACTCCTACAATGAGCAGTTCTTC
CASSRGDSYNEQFF
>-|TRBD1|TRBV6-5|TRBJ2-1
TGTGCCAGCATTCTGGACAGGGGCCCCTACAATGAGCAGTTCTTC
CASILDRGPYNEQFF
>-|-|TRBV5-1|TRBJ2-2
TGCGCCAGCAGCTTAGGACCGATCAACACCGGGGAGCTGTTTTTT
CASSLGPINTGELFF
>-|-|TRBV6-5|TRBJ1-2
TGTGCCAGCAGTTACGGACAGAGACGGGGCTACACCTTC
CASSYGQRRGYTF
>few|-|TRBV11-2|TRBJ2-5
TGTGCCAGCAGCTTAGGAACTAGAGAGACCCAGTACTTC
CASSLGTRETQYF
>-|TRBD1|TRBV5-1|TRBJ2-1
TGCGCCAGCAGCCGAACCCAGACAGGGGATGAGCAGTTCTTC
CASSRTQTGDEQFF
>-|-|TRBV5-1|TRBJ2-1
TGCGCCAGCAGCTTACGACAGGACCCCAATGAGCAGTTCTTC
CASSLRQDPNEQFF
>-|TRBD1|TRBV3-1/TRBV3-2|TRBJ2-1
TGTGCCAGCAGCCGAGCCGGGACAGGGGAGTTCCAGTTCTTC
CASSRAGTGEFQFF
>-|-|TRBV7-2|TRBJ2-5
TGTGCCAGCAGCTTATCTTTCCAGGAGACCCAGTACTTC
CASSLSFQETQYF
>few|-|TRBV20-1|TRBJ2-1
TGCAGTGCTGGGGATAATGAGCAGTTCTTC
CSAGDNEQFF
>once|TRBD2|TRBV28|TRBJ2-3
TGTGCCAGCGGTGTAGCGGGGAGCACAGATACGCAGTATTTT
CASGVAGSTDTQYF